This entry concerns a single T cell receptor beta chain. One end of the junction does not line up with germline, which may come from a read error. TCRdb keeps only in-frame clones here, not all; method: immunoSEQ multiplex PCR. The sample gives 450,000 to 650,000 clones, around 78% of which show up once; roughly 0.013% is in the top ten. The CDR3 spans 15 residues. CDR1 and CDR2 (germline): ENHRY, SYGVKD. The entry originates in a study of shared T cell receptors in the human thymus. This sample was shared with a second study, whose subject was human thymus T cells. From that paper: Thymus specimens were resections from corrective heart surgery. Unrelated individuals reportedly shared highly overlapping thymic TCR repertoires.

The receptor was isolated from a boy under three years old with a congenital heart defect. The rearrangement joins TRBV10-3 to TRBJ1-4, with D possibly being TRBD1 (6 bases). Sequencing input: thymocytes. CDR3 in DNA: TGTGCCATCAGTGACCAGAAGGGGGGGGCGGAAGTCCAACGTTTT. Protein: CAISDQKGGAEVQRF.